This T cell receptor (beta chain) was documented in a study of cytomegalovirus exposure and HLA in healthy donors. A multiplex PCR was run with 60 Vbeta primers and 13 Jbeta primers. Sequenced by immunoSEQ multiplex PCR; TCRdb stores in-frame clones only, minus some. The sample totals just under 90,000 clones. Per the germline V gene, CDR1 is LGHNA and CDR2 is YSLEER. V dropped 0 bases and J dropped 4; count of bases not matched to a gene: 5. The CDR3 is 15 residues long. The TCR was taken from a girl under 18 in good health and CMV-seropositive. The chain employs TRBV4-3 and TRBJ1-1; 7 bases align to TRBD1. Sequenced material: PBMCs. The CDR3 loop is CASSQDRQGGTEAFF. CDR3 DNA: TGCGCCAGCAGCCAAGACAGACAGGGCGGCACTGAAGCTTTCTTT.